This T cell receptor beta chain was sequenced for a study of blood T cell repertoires in COVID-19. Study information: Sites across the United States, Italy and Spain contributed samples from acute and convalescent COVID-19. T cells, B-cell-depleted T cells, or PBMCs provided the cDNA or gDNA that served as material.

Authors' data handling: Amplification with reference gene primers provided the estimates of nucleated cell counts. Sequenced by immunoSEQ multiplex PCR; TCRdb stores in-frame clones only, minus some. Clone size and V and J calls were adopted from that table, with D and trimming inferred from the DNA. The data show about 63,000 clones, 79% seen once. In germline, CDR1 is SGHKS, CDR2 YYEKEE (reference sequence). The length of the CDR3 is 16 residues. V was clipped by 0 bases and J by 4 bases, with 14 bases between them. The J gene is TRBJ1-5, the V gene TRBV5-5; D is unresolved. Source material: peripheral blood. This receptor was obtained from a human donor in a cohort sampled during active COVID-19. As DNA, the CDR3 is TGTGCCAGCAGCTTGGTCCCAGGATCTACAAATCAGCCCCAGCATTTT. Translation: CASSLVPGSTNQPQHF.